This T cell receptor beta chain is drawn from a study of cytomegalovirus exposure and HLA in healthy donors. V was trimmed by 0 bases and J by 1 base, leaving 5 bases between them. This CDR3 contains 13 residues. Germline CDR1 reads SGHNT; CDR2 reads YYREEE (reference sequence). Study-level points and caveats: Most TCR beta V segments were productive about 90% or about 30% of the time in an earlier analysis. Judged likely to be a sequencing artifact was a cluster of highly shared sequence variants. Some segments of the V type, notably TRBV6-2 and TRBV6-3, were excluded as indistinguishable.

This clone was seen a single time. As yet, its antigen is unknown. It was with 60 Vbeta and 13 Jbeta primers that the PCR ran. Measured with immunoSEQ multiplex PCR; TCRdb has only the in-frame clones, and not every one. The data show about 68,000 clones, with approximately 80% seen just once and about 6.8% held by the top ten. The receptor comes from a human donor in good health. V is TRBV5-4 and J is TRBJ2-7; D gene uncertain. The sequenced material came from PBMCs. DNA of the CDR3: TGTGCCAGCAGCTTGGGTGCGTCCTACGAGCAGTACTTC. Its protein is CASSLGASYEQYF.